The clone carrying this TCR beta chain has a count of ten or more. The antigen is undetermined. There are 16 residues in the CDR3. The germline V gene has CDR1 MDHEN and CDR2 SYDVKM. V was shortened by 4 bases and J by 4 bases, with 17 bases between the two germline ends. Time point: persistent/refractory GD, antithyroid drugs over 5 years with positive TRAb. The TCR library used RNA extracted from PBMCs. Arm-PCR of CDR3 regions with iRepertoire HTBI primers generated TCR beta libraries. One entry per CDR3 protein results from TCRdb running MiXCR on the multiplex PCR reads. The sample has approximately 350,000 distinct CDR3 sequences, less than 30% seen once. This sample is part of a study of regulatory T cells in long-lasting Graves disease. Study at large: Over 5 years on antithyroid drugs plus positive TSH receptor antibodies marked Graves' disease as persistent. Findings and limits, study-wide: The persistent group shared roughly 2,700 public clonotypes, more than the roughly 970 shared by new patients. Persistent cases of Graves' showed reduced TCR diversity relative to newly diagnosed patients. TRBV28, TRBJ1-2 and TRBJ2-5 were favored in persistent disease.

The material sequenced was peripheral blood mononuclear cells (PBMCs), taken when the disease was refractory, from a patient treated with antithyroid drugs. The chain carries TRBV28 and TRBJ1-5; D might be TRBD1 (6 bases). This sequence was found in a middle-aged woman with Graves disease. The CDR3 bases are TGTGCCAGCAGTTCTAGCACAAACAGGGTAAATCAGCCCCAGCATTTT. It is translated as CASSSSTNRVNQPQHF.